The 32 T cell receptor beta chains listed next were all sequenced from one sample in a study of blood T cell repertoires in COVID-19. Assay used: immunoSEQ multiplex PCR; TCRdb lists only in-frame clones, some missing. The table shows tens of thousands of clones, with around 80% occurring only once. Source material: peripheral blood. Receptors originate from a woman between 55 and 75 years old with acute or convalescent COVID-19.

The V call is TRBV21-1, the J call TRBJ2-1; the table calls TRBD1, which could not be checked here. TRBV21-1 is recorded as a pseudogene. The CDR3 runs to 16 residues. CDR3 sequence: CASSNLLDRLYNEQFF. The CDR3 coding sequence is TGTGCCAGCAGCAACTTATTAGACAGGCTATACAATGAGCAGTTCTTC.

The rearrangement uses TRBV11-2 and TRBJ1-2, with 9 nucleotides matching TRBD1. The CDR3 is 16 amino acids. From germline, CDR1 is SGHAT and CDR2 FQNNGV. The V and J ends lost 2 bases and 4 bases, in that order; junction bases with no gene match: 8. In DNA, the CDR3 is TGTGCCAGCAGCTTAACTTCGGACAGGGGAGCCTATGGCTACACCTTC. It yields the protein CASSLTSDRGAYGYTF.

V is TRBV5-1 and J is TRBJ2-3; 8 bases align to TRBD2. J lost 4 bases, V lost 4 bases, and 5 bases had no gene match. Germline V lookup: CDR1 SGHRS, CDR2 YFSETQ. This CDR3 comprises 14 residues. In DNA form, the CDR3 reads TGCGCCAGCAGCCGGGGGGGAGGAGCAGATACGCAGTATTTT. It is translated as CASSRGGGADTQYF.

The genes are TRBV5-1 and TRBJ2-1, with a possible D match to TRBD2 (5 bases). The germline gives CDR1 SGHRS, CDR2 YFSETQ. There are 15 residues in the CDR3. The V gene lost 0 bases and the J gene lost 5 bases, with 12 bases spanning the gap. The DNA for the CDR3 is TGCGCCAGCAGCTTGGGAGAGGCGGGCAACAATGAGCAGTTCTTC. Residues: CASSLGEAGNNEQFF.

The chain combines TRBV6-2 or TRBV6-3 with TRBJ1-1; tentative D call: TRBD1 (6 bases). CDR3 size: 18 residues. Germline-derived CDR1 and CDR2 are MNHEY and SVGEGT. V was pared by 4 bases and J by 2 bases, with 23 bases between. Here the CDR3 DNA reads TGTGCCAGCAGTTCGTCCCCCCAACAGGGCTGGGAAAACACTGAAGCTTTCTTT. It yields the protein CASSSSPQQGWENTEAFF.

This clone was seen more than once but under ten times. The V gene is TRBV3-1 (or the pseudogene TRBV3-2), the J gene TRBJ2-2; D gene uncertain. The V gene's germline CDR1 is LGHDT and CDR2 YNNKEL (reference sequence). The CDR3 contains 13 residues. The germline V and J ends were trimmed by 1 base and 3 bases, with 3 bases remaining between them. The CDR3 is CASSQVYTGELFF. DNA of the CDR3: TGTGCCAGCAGCCAAGTATACACCGGGGAGCTGTTTTTT.

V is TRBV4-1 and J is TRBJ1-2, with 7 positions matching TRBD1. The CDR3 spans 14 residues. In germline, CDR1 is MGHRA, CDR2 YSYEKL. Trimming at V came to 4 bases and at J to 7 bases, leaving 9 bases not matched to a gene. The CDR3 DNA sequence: TGCGCCAGCAGCCTCCCCGGACAGGCCCGTGGCTACACCTTC. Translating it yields CASSLPGQARGYTF.

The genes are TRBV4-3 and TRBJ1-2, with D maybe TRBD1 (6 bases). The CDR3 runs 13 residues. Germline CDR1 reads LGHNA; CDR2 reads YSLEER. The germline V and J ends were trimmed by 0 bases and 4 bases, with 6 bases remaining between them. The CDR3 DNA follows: TGCGCCAGCAGCCAAGAGGGGGCCTATGGCTACACCTTC. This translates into CASSQEGAYGYTF.

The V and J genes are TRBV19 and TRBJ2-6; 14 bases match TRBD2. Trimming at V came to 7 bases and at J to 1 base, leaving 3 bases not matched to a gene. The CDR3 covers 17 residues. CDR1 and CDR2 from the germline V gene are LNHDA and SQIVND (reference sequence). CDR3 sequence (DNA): TGTGCCAGTATCAGGACTAGCGGGGGGTCTGGGGCCAACGTCCTGACTTTC. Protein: CASIRTSGGSGANVLTF.

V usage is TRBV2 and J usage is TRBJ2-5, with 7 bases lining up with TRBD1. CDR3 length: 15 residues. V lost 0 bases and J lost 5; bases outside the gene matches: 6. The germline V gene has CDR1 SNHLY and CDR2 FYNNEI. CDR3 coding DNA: TGTGCCAGCAGTGAAGCCGACAGGGCAGGGGAGACCCAGTACTTC. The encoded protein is CASSEADRAGETQYF.

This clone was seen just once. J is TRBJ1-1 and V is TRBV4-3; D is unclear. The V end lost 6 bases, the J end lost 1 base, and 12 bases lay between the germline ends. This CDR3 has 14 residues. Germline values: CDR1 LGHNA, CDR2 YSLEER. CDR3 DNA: TGCGCCAGCAGGCCCGTCGGTCCGAACACTGAAGCTTTCTTT. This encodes CASRPVGPNTEAFF.

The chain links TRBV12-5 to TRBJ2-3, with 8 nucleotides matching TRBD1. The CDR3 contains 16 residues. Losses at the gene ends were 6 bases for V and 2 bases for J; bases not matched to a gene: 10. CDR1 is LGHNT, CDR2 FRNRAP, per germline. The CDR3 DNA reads TGTGCTAGTGGCTCCCAACAGGGGGGCCTCACAGATACGCAGTATTTT. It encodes CASGSQQGGLTDTQYF.

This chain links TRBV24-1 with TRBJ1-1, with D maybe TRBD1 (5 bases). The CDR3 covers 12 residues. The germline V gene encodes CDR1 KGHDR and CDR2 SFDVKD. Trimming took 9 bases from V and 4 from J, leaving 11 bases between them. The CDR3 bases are TGTGCCACCGAGGGGAGGTCCACTGAAGCTTTCTTT. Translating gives CATEGRSTEAFF.

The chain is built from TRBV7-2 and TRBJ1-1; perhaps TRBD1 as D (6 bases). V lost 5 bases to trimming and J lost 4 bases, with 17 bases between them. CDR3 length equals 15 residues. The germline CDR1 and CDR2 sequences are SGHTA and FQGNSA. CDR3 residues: CASSAQTGMATEAFF. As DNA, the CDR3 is TGTGCCAGCAGCGCACAAACAGGGATGGCCACTGAAGCTTTCTTT.

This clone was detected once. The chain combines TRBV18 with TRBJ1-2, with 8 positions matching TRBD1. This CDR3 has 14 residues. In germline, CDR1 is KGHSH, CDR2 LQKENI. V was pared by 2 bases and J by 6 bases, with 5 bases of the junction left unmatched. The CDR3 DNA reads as TGTGCCAGCTCACCATTCCCAGGGGGCAATGGCTACACCTTC. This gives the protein CASSPFPGGNGYTF.

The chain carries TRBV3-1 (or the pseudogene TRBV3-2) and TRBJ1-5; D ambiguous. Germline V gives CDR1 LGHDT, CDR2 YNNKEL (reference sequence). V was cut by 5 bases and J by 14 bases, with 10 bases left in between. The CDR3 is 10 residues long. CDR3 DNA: TGTGCCAGCAGCTTCGGGTCCAAGCATTTT. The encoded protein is CASSFGSKHF.

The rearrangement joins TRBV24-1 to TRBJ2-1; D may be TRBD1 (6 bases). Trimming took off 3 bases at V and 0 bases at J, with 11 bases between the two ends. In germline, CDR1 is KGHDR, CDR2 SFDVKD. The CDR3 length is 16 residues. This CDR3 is CATSDTTGFSYNEQFF. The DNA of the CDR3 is TGTGCCACCAGTGATACTACAGGGTTCTCCTACAATGAGCAGTTCTTC.

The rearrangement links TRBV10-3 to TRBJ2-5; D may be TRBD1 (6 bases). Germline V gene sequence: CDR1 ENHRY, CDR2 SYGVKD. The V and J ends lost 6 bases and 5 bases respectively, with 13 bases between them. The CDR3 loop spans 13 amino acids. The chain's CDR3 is CAISPAGAETQYF. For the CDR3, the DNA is TGTGCCATCAGCCCGGCAGGGGCCGAGACCCAGTACTTC.

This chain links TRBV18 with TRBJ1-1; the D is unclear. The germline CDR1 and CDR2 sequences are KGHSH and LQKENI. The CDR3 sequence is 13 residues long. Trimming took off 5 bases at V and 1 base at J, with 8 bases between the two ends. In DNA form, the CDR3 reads TGTGCCAGCTCATACGGAGCGAACACTGAAGCTTTCTTT. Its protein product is CASSYGANTEAFF.

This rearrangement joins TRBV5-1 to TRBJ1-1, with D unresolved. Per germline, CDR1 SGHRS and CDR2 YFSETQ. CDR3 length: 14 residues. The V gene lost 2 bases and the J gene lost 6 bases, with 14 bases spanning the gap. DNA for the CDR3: TGCGCCAGCAGCTTCAGCGGGGAAGGAGCTGAAGCTTTCTTT. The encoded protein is CASSFSGEGAEAFF.

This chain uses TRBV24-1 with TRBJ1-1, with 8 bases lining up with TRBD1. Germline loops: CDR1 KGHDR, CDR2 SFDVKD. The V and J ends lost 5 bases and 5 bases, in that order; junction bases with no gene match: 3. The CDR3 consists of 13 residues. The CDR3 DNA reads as TGTGCCACCAGTGCCAGGGGGCTTACTGAAGCTTTCTTT. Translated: CATSARGLTEAFF.

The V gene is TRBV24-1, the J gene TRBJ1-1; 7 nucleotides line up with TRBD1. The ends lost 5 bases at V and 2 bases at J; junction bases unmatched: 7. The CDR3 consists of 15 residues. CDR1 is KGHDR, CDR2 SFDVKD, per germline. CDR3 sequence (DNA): TGTGCCACCAGTGGCCCGGGACAGCTAAACACTGAAGCTTTCTTT. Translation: CATSGPGQLNTEAFF.

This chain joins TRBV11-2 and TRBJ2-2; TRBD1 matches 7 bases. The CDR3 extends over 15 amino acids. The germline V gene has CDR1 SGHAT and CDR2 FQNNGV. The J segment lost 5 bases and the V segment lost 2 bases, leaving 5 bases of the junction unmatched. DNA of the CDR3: TGTGCCAGCAGCTTACGACAGGGAGATACCGGGGAGCTGTTTTTT. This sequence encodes CASSLRQGDTGELFF.

CDR3 sequence (DNA): TGCGCCAGCACACGGGAGGCGAACACCGGGGAGCTGTTTTTT. Translating gives CASTREANTGELFF. This rearrangement joins TRBV10-1 to TRBJ2-2; 7 bases match TRBD2. This CDR3 spans 14 amino acids. Trimming removed 7 bases from V and 0 bases from J; junction bases left unmatched: 2. Germline assignment: CDR1 WNHNN and CDR2 SYGVQD (reference sequence).

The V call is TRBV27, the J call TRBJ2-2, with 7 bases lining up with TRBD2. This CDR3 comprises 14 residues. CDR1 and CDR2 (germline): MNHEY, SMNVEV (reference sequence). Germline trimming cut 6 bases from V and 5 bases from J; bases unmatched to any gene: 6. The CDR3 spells CASSPRGGTGELFF. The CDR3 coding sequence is TGTGCCAGCAGCCCTCGCGGGGGTACCGGGGAGCTGTTTTTT.

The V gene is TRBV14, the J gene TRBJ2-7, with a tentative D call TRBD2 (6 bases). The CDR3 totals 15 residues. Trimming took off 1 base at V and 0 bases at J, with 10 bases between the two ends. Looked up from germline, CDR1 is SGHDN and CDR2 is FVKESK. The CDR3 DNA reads TGTGCCAGCAGCCAAGTGCGGGAAAGCTCCTACGAGCAGTACTTC. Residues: CASSQVRESSYEQYF.

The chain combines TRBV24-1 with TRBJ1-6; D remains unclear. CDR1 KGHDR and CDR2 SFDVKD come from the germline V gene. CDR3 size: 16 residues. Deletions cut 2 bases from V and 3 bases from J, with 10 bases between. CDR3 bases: TGTGCCACCAGTGATTCACGACTCGGCTATAATTCACCCCTCCACTTT. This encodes CATSDSRLGYNSPLHF.

CDR3 sequence (DNA): TGTGCCAGCAGTTTACGGGACAGACACACAGATACGCAGTATTTT. Translating it yields CASSLRDRHTDTQYF. The genes are TRBV27 and TRBJ2-3, with 7 bases aligning to TRBD1. In germline, CDR1 is MNHEY, CDR2 SMNVEV (reference sequence). This CDR3 region has 15 residues. Trimming at V came to 2 bases and at J to 2 bases, leaving 4 bases not matched to a gene.

CDR3: CASSQGTSDEQFF. CDR3 DNA sequence: TGCGCCAGCAGCCAGGGAACTAGCGATGAGCAGTTCTTC. V gene TRBV4-1 combines with J gene TRBJ2-1; TRBD2 matches at 7 bases. V was pared by 3 bases and J by 8 bases, with 4 bases of the junction left unmatched. Per the germline V gene, CDR1 is MGHRA and CDR2 is YSYEKL. CDR3 length: 13 residues.

CDR3 region: CASQFLLGQGVSYEQYF. The CDR3 coding sequence is TGTGCCAGCCAGTTCCTTTTGGGCCAGGGGGTATCCTACGAGCAGTACTTC. The chain joins TRBV28 to TRBJ2-7, with 7 bases that match TRBD1. This CDR3 spans 17 amino acids. The germline CDR1 and CDR2 sequences are MDHEN and SYDVKM. With 8 bases clipped from V and 1 base from J, the junction kept 17 bases outside the gene matches.

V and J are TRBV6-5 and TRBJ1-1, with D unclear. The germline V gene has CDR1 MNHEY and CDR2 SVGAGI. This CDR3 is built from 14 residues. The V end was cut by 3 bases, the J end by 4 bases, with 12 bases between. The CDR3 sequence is CASSYEGLGTEAFF. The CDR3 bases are TGTGCCAGCAGTTATGAGGGTTTGGGCACTGAAGCTTTCTTT.

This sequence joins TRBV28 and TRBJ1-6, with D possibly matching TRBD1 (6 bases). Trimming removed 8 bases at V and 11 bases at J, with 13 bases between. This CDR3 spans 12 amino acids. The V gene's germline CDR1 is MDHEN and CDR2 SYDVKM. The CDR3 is CASQGSTTPLHF. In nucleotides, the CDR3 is TGTGCCAGCCAGGGGTCTACGACACCCCTCCACTTT.